These T cell receptor beta chains were read from a single sample in a study of blood T cell repertoires in COVID-19. Repertoires were generated with immunoSEQ multiplex PCR, while TCRdb's copy carries only in-frame clones and drops some. The sample records roughly 240,000 clones, approximately 85% being singletons. Sequenced sample: peripheral blood. The receptors here all came from a woman of 80 years or more with COVID-19, enrolled during active disease. Each CDR3 is given with its conserved first and last residue. The order of the fields is CDR3 DNA, CDR3 protein, clone size, V gene, D gene, CDR3 length, J gene. D genes are given only for firm matches. Clone size is stated in some rows and not others, as once, few, many or a class when expanded.

DNA: TGCGCCAGCAGCTTGGCCTATGGACAGGGAAACACCATATATTTT
CDR3: CASSLAYGQGNTIYF
size: NA
V: TRBV5-1
D: NA
length: 15
J: TRBJ1-3

DNA: TGTGCCAGCAGTAAAGGTGGACTAGCGGGGGGGCCAGATACGCAGTATTTT
CDR3: CASSKGGLAGGPDTQYF
size: once
V: TRBV6-2/TRBV6-3
D: TRBD2
length: 17
J: TRBJ2-3

DNA: TGTGCCAGCAGTTATACAGGGGTCGGCTACACCTTC
CDR3: CASSYTGVGYTF
size: NA
V: TRBV6-5
D: TRBD1
length: 12
J: TRBJ1-2

DNA: TGTGCCAGCAGCACCGGGACAGGGGGCTTTCATGGCTACACCTTC
CDR3: CASSTGTGGFHGYTF
size: NA
V: TRBV6-5
D: TRBD1
length: 15
J: TRBJ1-2

DNA: TGTGCCAGCAGCGGCAACATGAACACTGAAGCTTTCTTT
CDR3: CASSGNMNTEAFF
size: once
V: TRBV7-2
D: NA
length: 13
J: TRBJ1-1

DNA: TGCGCCAGCAGCCCGTCTATGGACATTCAGTACTTC
CDR3: CASSPSMDIQYF
size: once
V: TRBV5-1
D: NA
length: 12
J: TRBJ2-4

DNA: TGTGCCAGCAGCCCTGGGATTGGCGAGGCGGGAGGTGAAAAACTGTTTTTT
CDR3: CASSPGIGEAGGEKLFF
size: NA
V: TRBV3-1/TRBV3-2
D: NA
length: 17
J: TRBJ1-4

DNA: TGTGCCATCAGTGCGGGGGTGGCCGGGAAGAATGAGCAGTTCTTC
CDR3: CAISAGVAGKNEQFF
size: NA
V: TRBV10-3
D: NA
length: 15
J: TRBJ2-1

DNA: TGTGCCAGCAGATCCCTTATAGCGGGTTCCACAGATACGCAGTATTTT
CDR3: CASRSLIAGSTDTQYF
size: NA
V: TRBV6-6
D: TRBD2
length: 16
J: TRBJ2-3

DNA: TGCGCCAGCAGTCAATCTCTAAACATCTCAGGGGCGACGACAGATACGCAGTATTTT
CDR3: CASSQSLNISGATTDTQYF
size: NA
V: TRBV23-1
D: NA
length: 19
J: TRBJ2-3

DNA: TGTGCCAGCAGCTTGGAGCTTAGCACAGATACGCAGTATTTT
CDR3: CASSLELSTDTQYF
size: NA
V: TRBV5-5
D: NA
length: 14
J: TRBJ2-3

DNA: TGCAGTGCTAGAGCACTAGGTGAAGCTTTCTTT
CDR3: CSARALGEAFF
size: NA
V: TRBV20-1
D: NA
length: 11
J: TRBJ1-1

DNA: TGTGCCAGCAGCTTTCAGCTAGCGGGGCAAGAGACCCAGTACTTC
CDR3: CASSFQLAGQETQYF
size: once
V: TRBV7-2
D: TRBD2
length: 15
J: TRBJ2-5

DNA: TGTGCCAGCAGCTTAGTTGAGGGCGTAAGGGAAAAACTGTTTTTT
CDR3: CASSLVEGVREKLFF
size: NA
V: TRBV7-2
D: NA
length: 15
J: TRBJ1-4

DNA: TGTGCCAGTAAGGCTGGGACATTCTATGGCTACACCTTC
CDR3: CASKAGTFYGYTF
size: NA
V: TRBV19
D: NA
length: 13
J: TRBJ1-2

DNA: TGTGCCAGCAGCCAAGGGGGGCTGGGGGAAAAACTGTTTTTT
CDR3: CASSQGGLGEKLFF
size: NA
V: TRBV4-2
D: NA
length: 14
J: TRBJ1-4

DNA: TGTGCCAGCAGCTTAAAACAGGGTCTTAAGACTGAAGCTTTCTTT
CDR3: CASSLKQGLKTEAFF
size: NA
V: TRBV5-8
D: NA
length: 15
J: TRBJ1-1

DNA: TGCGCCAGCAGCATTACAGGGGGCGCCTACAATGAGCAGTTCTTC
CDR3: CASSITGGAYNEQFF
size: NA
V: TRBV5-1
D: TRBD1
length: 15
J: TRBJ2-1

DNA: TGTGCCAGTAGTATCGGGGGGATGAACACTGAAGCTTTCTTT
CDR3: CASSIGGMNTEAFF
size: NA
V: TRBV19
D: NA
length: 14
J: TRBJ1-1

DNA: TGTGCCAGCAGCCAAGGGACTTATAACACCGGGGAGCTGTTTTTT
CDR3: CASSQGTYNTGELFF
size: once
V: TRBV11-2
D: NA
length: 15
J: TRBJ2-2

DNA: TGTGCCAGCTCAACTGGGGCAGGGCGTGAAAAACTGTTTTTT
CDR3: CASSTGAGREKLFF
size: NA
V: TRBV18
D: NA
length: 14
J: TRBJ1-4

DNA: TGTGCCAGCAGCTTAGTCCGGGAGGGGACTAGCGGCTGGGAGACCCAGTACTTC
CDR3: CASSLVREGTSGWETQYF
size: NA
V: TRBV7-2
D: TRBD2
length: 18
J: TRBJ2-5

DNA: TGTGCCAGCTCACTGCTCCAGGGGTACGAGCAGTACTTC
CDR3: CASSLLQGYEQYF
size: NA
V: TRBV18
D: NA
length: 13
J: TRBJ2-7

DNA: TGTGCCAGCATGGGGACAGGAAATCAGCCCCAGCATTTT
CDR3: CASMGTGNQPQHF
size: once
V: TRBV2
D: TRBD1
length: 13
J: TRBJ1-5

DNA: TGTGCCAGCAGTTACTCCCTTCCGGGGGCTAGCGGGGGCAATACGCAGTATTTT
CDR3: CASSYSLPGASGGNTQYF
size: NA
V: TRBV6-2/TRBV6-3
D: TRBD2
length: 18
J: TRBJ2-3

DNA: TGTGCCAGCAGCCAAGAGCTGTCGGGATCCTTAACGGGAAAACTGTTTTTT
CDR3: CASSQELSGSLTGKLFF
size: NA
V: TRBV4-2
D: NA
length: 17
J: TRBJ1-4

DNA: TGTGCCAGCAGTCCCCGTGGAGGACGGAACTACGAGCAGTACTTC
CDR3: CASSPRGGRNYEQYF
size: NA
V: TRBV28
D: NA
length: 15
J: TRBJ2-7

DNA: TGTGCCACCAGTGTCAACTCTGGGGCCAACGTCCTGACTTTC
CDR3: CATSVNSGANVLTF
size: NA
V: TRBV24-1
D: NA
length: 14
J: TRBJ2-6

DNA: TGTGCCAGCAGCCCCTGGACTAGCGAAGAGACCCAGTACTTC
CDR3: CASSPWTSEETQYF
size: NA
V: TRBV3-1/TRBV3-2
D: TRBD2
length: 14
J: TRBJ2-5

DNA: TGTGCCAGCAAAGGACCCGGGGGAGGTGGCTACACCTTC
CDR3: CASKGPGGGGYTF
size: NA
V: TRBV6-5
D: NA
length: 13
J: TRBJ1-2

DNA: TGTGCCAGCAGCTTACAGCGGGGGGGCGATGGGGAGACCCAGTACTTC
CDR3: CASSLQRGGDGETQYF
size: NA
V: TRBV13
D: TRBD2
length: 16
J: TRBJ2-5

DNA: TGTGCCAGCAGTTCCCGGGACAGCTATAATTCACCCCTCCACTTT
CDR3: CASSSRDSYNSPLHF
size: few
V: TRBV28
D: TRBD1
length: 15
J: TRBJ1-6

DNA: TGCGCCAGCAGCCTGGGACAGGGCTACGAGCAGTACTTC
CDR3: CASSLGQGYEQYF
size: NA
V: TRBV4-1
D: TRBD1
length: 13
J: TRBJ2-7

DNA: TGCGCCAGCAGCTTCGCAACGGGGGTCACAGATACGCAGTATTTT
CDR3: CASSFATGVTDTQYF
size: NA
V: TRBV5-1
D: NA
length: 15
J: TRBJ2-3

DNA: TGTGCCAGAAGCTTGGCAGGGGCCAACACCGCAGATACGCAGTATTTT
CDR3: CARSLAGANTADTQYF
size: NA
V: TRBV5-3
D: NA
length: 16
J: TRBJ2-3

DNA: TGTGCCAGCAGCACTACCGACGGACTTAGGAAAGATACGCAGTATTTT
CDR3: CASSTTDGLRKDTQYF
size: NA
V: TRBV27
D: NA
length: 16
J: TRBJ2-3

DNA: TGTGCCAGTAGTAGTGCAGGGGGTAATTCACCCCTCCACTTT
CDR3: CASSSAGGNSPLHF
size: NA
V: TRBV19
D: TRBD1
length: 14
J: TRBJ1-6

DNA: TGTGCCAGTAGTACCCACAGGGGGAATCAGCCCCAGCATTTT
CDR3: CASSTHRGNQPQHF
size: NA
V: TRBV19
D: TRBD1
length: 14
J: TRBJ1-5

DNA: TGTGCCAGCAGTTCCCTTGGGACAGGGGGAGATGAGCAGTTCTTC
CDR3: CASSSLGTGGDEQFF
size: NA
V: TRBV6-5
D: TRBD1
length: 15
J: TRBJ2-1

DNA: TGTGCCAGCAGTGAACTGGGAGGGATATACAATGAGCAGTTCTTC
CDR3: CASSELGGIYNEQFF
size: NA
V: TRBV6-1
D: TRBD2
length: 15
J: TRBJ2-1

DNA: TGTGCCTGGAGTGGAGCTGGACAGGGCTATTCACCCCTCCACTTT
CDR3: CAWSGAGQGYSPLHF
size: NA
V: TRBV30
D: TRBD1
length: 15
J: TRBJ1-6

DNA: TGTGCCAGCAGCTTAGGAGCCACCGGGGAGCTGTTTTTT
CDR3: CASSLGATGELFF
size: NA
V: TRBV7-2
D: NA
length: 13
J: TRBJ2-2

DNA: TGTGCCAGCAGCTTTGGCATTACGCCCGAGCAGTACTTC
CDR3: CASSFGITPEQYF
size: NA
V: TRBV11-2
D: NA
length: 13
J: TRBJ2-7

DNA: TGTGCCAGCATAGCGGGCTATTCGAATACGCAGTATTTT
CDR3: CASIAGYSNTQYF
size: NA
V: TRBV7-8
D: TRBD2
length: 13
J: TRBJ2-3

DNA: TGTGCCAGCAGCCAGAGCGGGGGGCTGGGCACAGATACGCAGTATTTT
CDR3: CASSQSGGLGTDTQYF
size: NA
V: TRBV11-3
D: TRBD2
length: 16
J: TRBJ2-3

DNA: TGTGCCAGCAGCTTAGTAGACAACAGCAACTATGGCTACACCTTC
CDR3: CASSLVDNSNYGYTF
size: NA
V: TRBV7-9
D: NA
length: 15
J: TRBJ1-2

DNA: TGTGCCAGTAGTATAAGGGAGTCAACCAATCAGCCCCAGCATTTT
CDR3: CASSIRESTNQPQHF
size: NA
V: TRBV19
D: NA
length: 15
J: TRBJ1-5

DNA: TGTGCCAGTAGTAGAACTAGTCTCGACACCGGGGAGCTGTTTTTT
CDR3: CASSRTSLDTGELFF
size: NA
V: TRBV19
D: NA
length: 15
J: TRBJ2-2

DNA: TGTGCCAGTAGTCCGGGGACAGGCTATGGCTACACCTTC
CDR3: CASSPGTGYGYTF
size: NA
V: TRBV19
D: TRBD1
length: 13
J: TRBJ1-2